This is a list of T cell receptor beta chains from one sample in a study of shared clonotypes between healthy human individuals. The repertoire was sequenced with immunoSEQ multiplex PCR; TCRdb's copy has only in-frame clones and lacks some. The repertoire holds 850,000 to 1,200,000 clones, around 74% seen once, with 1.4% in the top ten. The material sequenced was memory CD4+ T cells sorted from blood. These receptors were collected from a man aged 18 to 29 in good health. Each CDR3 is given with its conserved first and last residue. The D gene is left open where the match is weak. Clone size appears in some rows only: once, few, many, or a class for an expanded clone.

>TRBV5-1|NA|TRBD1|TRBJ1-3
TGCGCCAGCAGCCCCGGGACAGCCGCCTCTGGAAACACCATATATTTT
CASSPGTAASGNTIYF
>TRBV18|few|TRBD1|TRBJ1-1
TGTGCCAGCTCACCCAACAGGGGGCAGAACACTGAAGCTTTCTTT
CASSPNRGQNTEAFF
>TRBV5-6|NA|TRBD1|TRBJ2-7
TGTGCCAGCAGCCCCTCAGGGTTCAGGGGGCTTCCTCTCTTC
CASSPSGFRGLPLF
>TRBV5-1|NA|TRBD2|TRBJ2-5
TGCGCCAGCAGCTTGGTGGCGGGAGAAGGACAAGAGACCCAGTACTTC
CASSLVAGEGQETQYF
>TRBV7-2|NA|NA|TRBJ1-6
TGTGCCAGCAACTTGGACCCCCGTGGCTCCTATAATTCACCCCTCCACTTT
CASNLDPRGSYNSPLHF
>TRBV14|NA|NA|TRBJ1-2
TGTGCCAGCAGCCGGGACACTAACTATGGCTACACCTTC
CASSRDTNYGYTF
>TRBV15|few|NA|TRBJ1-2
TGTGCCACCAGCAGCCACGTCACCGACCTTAGGGGCTATGGCTACACCTTC
CATSSHVTDLRGYGYTF
>TRBV5-1|NA|NA|TRBJ2-6
TGCGCCAGCAGAAAACTCATACAGGGTTCTGGGGCCAACGTCCTGACTTTC
CASRKLIQGSGANVLTF
>TRBV10-3|NA|NA|TRBJ2-5
TGTGCCATCAGTGGGCTAGACAGCGGGGAGACCCAGTACTTC
CAISGLDSGETQYF
>TRBV5-6|once|NA|TRBJ1-1
TGTGCCAGCAGCTTGGTGGGGGAGTGGGTGGATCTACTGAACACTGAAGCTTTCTTT
CASSLVGEWVDLLNTEAFF
>TRBV5-1|NA|NA|TRBJ1-5
TGCGCCAGCAGCTTGTTGCCGGATAGCAATCAGCCCCAGCATTTT
CASSLLPDSNQPQHF
>TRBV5-6|NA|TRBD1|TRBJ1-1
TGTGCCAGCAGCTTGGTGGGACAGGGAAACACTGAAGCTTTCTTT
CASSLVGQGNTEAFF
>TRBV6-7|NA|NA|TRBJ2-7
TGTGCCAGCAGCAAAATCCCCCTGGAGCAGTACTTC
CASSKIPLEQYF
>TRBV6-6|few|NA|TRBJ2-7
TGTGCCAGCAGCCCTTTACCCTACGAGCAGTACTTC
CASSPLPYEQYF
>TRBV28|NA|NA|TRBJ1-2
TGTGCCAGCAGTTTACCGCCTGGCAGGAATGGCTACACCTTC
CASSLPPGRNGYTF
>TRBV5-1|NA|TRBD2|TRBJ2-3
TGCGCCAGCAGCTTAGCGGGGGCCCCCTCGGGCACAGATACGCAGTATTTT
CASSLAGAPSGTDTQYF
>TRBV6-5|once|TRBD2|TRBJ2-1
TGTGCCAGCACGTCTAGCGGGGGGGCCTACAATGAGCAGTTCTTC
CASTSSGGAYNEQFF
>TRBV7-6|once|TRBD2|TRBJ2-5
TGTGCCAGCAGCATGGGACTAGCGGGAGTAGAGACCCAGTACTTC
CASSMGLAGVETQYF
>TRBV6-5|NA|NA|TRBJ1-2
TGTGCCAGCAGTTACTCGGCACTTGACAACTATGGCTACACCTTC
CASSYSALDNYGYTF
>TRBV10-2|NA|TRBD1|TRBJ1-1
TGCGCCAGCAGGCTACAGGGGGCTACTGAAGCTTTCTTT
CASRLQGATEAFF
>TRBV6-6|NA|NA|TRBJ2-2
TGTGCCAGCGGCCGGGGGGCCGTGAACACCGGGGAGCTGTTTTTT
CASGRGAVNTGELFF
>TRBV9|NA|TRBD1|TRBJ1-2
TGTGCCAGCAGCATAGGACAGGAAAGCTATGGCTACACCTTC
CASSIGQESYGYTF
>TRBV5-1|few|TRBD2|TRBJ2-7
TGCGCCAGCAGCTTGCGAACTAGCGGGAGTAGTGGAGAGCAGTACTTC
CASSLRTSGSSGEQYF
>TRBV11-2|NA|NA|TRBJ1-2
TGTGCCAGCAGCTTAGGGTTTAGGGACTTCTCTGGCTACACCTTC
CASSLGFRDFSGYTF
>TRBV27|few|NA|TRBJ2-7
TGTGCCAGCAGTTTATATTCGGGACTTCTTAACGAGCAGTACTTC
CASSLYSGLLNEQYF
>TRBV15|NA|NA|TRBJ1-6
TGTGCCACCAGCAAAGCAGAGGTACTGCTTTCACCCCTCCACTTT
CATSKAEVLLSPLHF
>TRBV5-4|once|TRBD2|TRBJ2-1
TGTGCCAGCAGCTTCGGGGGGGCCTTTGGCAATGAGCAGTTCTTC
CASSFGGAFGNEQFF
>TRBV2|NA|NA|TRBJ1-5
TGTGCCAGCAGTGACGGGTCCCTAGGGCAGCCCCAGCATTTT
CASSDGSLGQPQHF
>TRBV5-4|NA|TRBD1|TRBJ1-2
TGTGCCAGCAGCCCTGACAGGGTCTATGGCTACACCTTC
CASSPDRVYGYTF
>TRBV5-6|few|NA|TRBJ1-6
TGTGCCAGCACAGAGACCGGCAGGGAGCTACTTAATTCACCCCTCCACTTT
CASTETGRELLNSPLHF
>TRBV7-6|once|TRBD2|TRBJ2-3
TGTGCCAGCAGCTCCCTGACTAGCGGGACTGGAGGAACGCAGTATTTT
CASSSLTSGTGGTQYF
>TRBV28|NA|NA|TRBJ1-1
TGTGCCAGCAGTTCCGGACCCGTTCGCAGGAACACTGAAGCTTTCTTT
CASSSGPVRRNTEAFF